The rows below give T cell receptor beta chains drawn from one sample of a study of cytomegalovirus exposure and HLA in healthy donors. Libraries were prepared by immunoSEQ multiplex PCR; TCRdb keeps only in-frame clonotypes and omits some of them. This sample has more than 110,000 clones, with over 90% found just once. Input material: PBMCs. The receptors here all came from a man between 18 and 29 years old in good health and CMV-seropositive. Each CDR3 is given with its conserved first and last residue. The D gene is left open where the match is weak. Only some rows state a clone size, as once, few, many or a class for expanded clones.

DNA	CDR3	size	V	J	D
TGTGCCAGCATGGGGGGGTTGGGACCCTACGAGCAGTACTTC	CASMGGLGPYEQYF	NA	TRBV2	TRBJ2-7	TRBD2
TGTGCATCCCAGCGGGAGCCCGGGGAGCTGTTTTTT	CASQREPGELFF	NA	TRBV30	TRBJ2-2	TRBD2
TGCGCCAGCAGCCTAAGCCTAGCGGGAGCAAGAAACATTCAGTACTTC	CASSLSLAGARNIQYF	NA	TRBV4-1	TRBJ2-4	TRBD2
TGTGCCAGCAGACCCTTAGCGGGAGGGTCCTACGAGCAGTACTTC	CASRPLAGGSYEQYF	NA	TRBV27	TRBJ2-7	TRBD2
TGTGCCAGCAGTTTAGTCGGTGGGGGGAGCGAGCAGTACTTC	CASSLVGGGSEQYF	NA	TRBV27	TRBJ2-7	NA
TGTGCCAGCAGCGTAGGCGTGCAAGAGACCCAGTACTTC	CASSVGVQETQYF	NA	TRBV9	TRBJ2-5	NA
TGTGCCAGCAGCTTAGCGGACACTTTCTATGGCTACACCTTC	CASSLADTFYGYTF	NA	TRBV7-9	TRBJ1-2	NA
TGTGCCAGCAGCTTGGACAGGGGGAACACTGAAGCTTTCTTT	CASSLDRGNTEAFF	NA	TRBV7-2	TRBJ1-1	TRBD1
TGTGCCAGCACTCCGTTTGGGTGGCAGGGGGCGCGTGGCTACACCTTC	CASTPFGWQGARGYTF	once	TRBV2	TRBJ1-2	TRBD1
TGCGCCAGCAGCTCGGGAGACCTTGACAATGAGCAGTTCTTC	CASSSGDLDNEQFF	NA	TRBV5-1	TRBJ2-1	NA
TGTGCCAGCAGCCCACAGGGGGCTGGGGAAAAACTGTTTTTT	CASSPQGAGEKLFF	NA	TRBV9	TRBJ1-4	TRBD1
TGTGCCTGGAGTCCGGGTTCTATCGGGGTTGGCACTGAAGCTTTCTTT	CAWSPGSIGVGTEAFF	once	TRBV30	TRBJ1-1	NA
TGTGCCAGCACCCCGGAAGAGACCCAGTACTTC	CASTPEETQYF	NA	TRBV6-1	TRBJ2-5	NA
TGTGCCAGCAGCTTAGATCGGGGGGGTGGGACTGAAGCTTTCTTT	CASSLDRGGGTEAFF	NA	TRBV11-2	TRBJ1-1	NA
TGTGCCAGCAGCTTAGCGCCTAGGGGCGAGCAGTACTTC	CASSLAPRGEQYF	NA	TRBV11-3	TRBJ2-7	NA
TGTGCCAGCAGTCGTAACACCCCGGCAGGGACCGGGGAGCTGTTTTTT	CASSRNTPAGTGELFF	NA	TRBV28	TRBJ2-2	NA
TGTGCCAGCAGCCAAGATCGGTGGACACGCTATGGCTACACCTTC	CASSQDRWTRYGYTF	once	TRBV14	TRBJ1-2	NA
TGTGCCAGCAGCTTAGTTCCGAGGGCCTACGAGCAGTACTTC	CASSLVPRAYEQYF	NA	TRBV7-6	TRBJ2-7	NA